Below, one T cell receptor beta chain is given with its context. Its antigen is undetermined. The data are from a study of T cell clones after liver transplantation. For the study at large: At least one year of complete immunosuppression withdrawal without enzymes over twice normal defined tolerance. Study-wide results and limits: Low donor cell numbers restricted donor-reactive repertoire measurement in two subjects.

The V gene end was trimmed by 6 bases and the J gene end by 1 base; junction bases not matched to a gene: 11. The CDR3 is 17 residues long. Per germline, CDR1 MDHEN and CDR2 SYDVKM. Produced via immunoSEQ multiplex PCR; TCRdb's table is partial and in-frame only. This repertoire shows 55,000 to 75,000 clones, about two thirds found once; its top ten account for 2.8%. The clonotype comes from a human patient who received a liver transplant. Some T cells could come from the graft donor. The J gene is TRBJ1-5, the V gene TRBV28; TRBD1 matches 8 bases. The sample here was CD4+ T cells from blood, taken at the approximately 15-month timepoint. CDR3 residues: CASRKHTGGISNQPQHF. In DNA, the CDR3 is TGTGCCAGCAGAAAGCACACAGGGGGTATAAGCAATCAGCCCCAGCATTTT.